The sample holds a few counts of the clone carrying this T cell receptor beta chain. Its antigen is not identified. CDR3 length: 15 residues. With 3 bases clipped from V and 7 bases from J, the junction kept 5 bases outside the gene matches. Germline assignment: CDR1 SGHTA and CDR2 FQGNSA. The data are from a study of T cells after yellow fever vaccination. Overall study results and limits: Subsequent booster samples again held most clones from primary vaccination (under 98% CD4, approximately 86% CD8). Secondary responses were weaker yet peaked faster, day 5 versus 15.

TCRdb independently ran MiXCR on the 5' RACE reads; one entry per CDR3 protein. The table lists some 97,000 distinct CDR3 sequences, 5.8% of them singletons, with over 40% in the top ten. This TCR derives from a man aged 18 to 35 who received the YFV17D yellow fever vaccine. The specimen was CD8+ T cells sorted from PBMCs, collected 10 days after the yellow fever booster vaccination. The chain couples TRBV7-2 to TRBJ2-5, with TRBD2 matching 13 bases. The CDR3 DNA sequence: TGTGCCAGCAGCTTCGGGACTAGCGGGGTGGGGACCCAGTACTTC. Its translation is CASSFGTSGVGTQYF. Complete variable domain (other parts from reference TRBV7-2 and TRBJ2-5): GAGVSQSPSNKVTEKGKDVELRCDPISGHTALYWYRQSLGQGLEFLIYFQGNSAPDKSGLPSDRFSAERTGGSVSTLTIQRTQQEDSAVYLCASSFGTSGVGTQYFGPGTRLLVL.